A selection of T cell receptor beta chains follows, all from one sample in a study of monozygotic twins with inflammatory bowel disease. TCRdb reanalyzed the 5' RACE reads and collapses them to one entry per CDR3 protein, without DNA. The sample is made up of 300,000 to 450,000 distinct CDR3 sequences, and the top ten hold 2.5% to 3% of it. Sequencing was done on a sample of blood. The source is a human donor with ulcerative colitis or Crohn's disease, or a healthy co-twin of an affected twin (not recorded which). The CDR3 runs from the conserved cysteine through the conserved F or W.

TRBV29-1	TRBJ2-2	CSVGTGAYTGELFF
TRBV3-1	TRBJ2-2	CASSQLTGSNTGELFF
TRBV9	TRBJ2-2	CASSVRDSRNTGELFF
TRBV6-1	TRBJ2-1	CASGVRRGSNEQFF
TRBV12-3/TRBV12-4	TRBJ2-1	CASSFAGDEQFF
TRBV5-1	TRBJ2-7	CASSLGVSAGYEQYF
TRBV29-1	TRBJ2-1	CSGSRGYNEQFF
TRBV9	TRBJ1-2	CASRGDTEYYGYTF
TRBV11-3	TRBJ2-1	CASSARGTNEQFF
TRBV5-1	TRBJ2-3	CASSATERGTTDTQYF
TRBV6-5	TRBJ1-1	CASRATENTEAFF
TRBV7-8	TRBJ2-1	CASSSPGLERPYNEQFF
TRBV5-1	TRBJ2-1	CASSSPGGEQFF
TRBV5-5	TRBJ1-1	CASSPRTPNTEAFF
TRBV28	TRBJ1-3	CASSLADVGSIYF
TRBV10-3	TRBJ2-6	CAIRQTGRPYSGANVLTF
TRBV4-1	TRBJ2-5	CASSQGYLAGGLEETQYF
TRBV12-3/TRBV12-4	TRBJ1-2	CASSSGDFGYIF
TRBV5-1	TRBJ1-1	CASSYGGAGNTEAFF
TRBV4-3	TRBJ2-5	CASSQSGTSAETQYF
TRBV5-1	TRBJ2-1	CASSPGTSGGISYNEQFF
TRBV6-2/TRBV6-3	TRBJ2-1	CASSYMSSNNEQFF